The rows below give T cell receptor beta chains drawn from one sample of a study of OX40 agonist ivuxolimab in advanced cancers. Some clones are missing from TCRdb's copy, which holds only in-frame ones; the method was immunoSEQ multiplex PCR. The sample holds 90,000 to 100,000 clones; around 95% are singletons and the top ten take 2% to 2.5%. Source: CD4+ or CD8+ T cells sorted from blood, taken in a trial of the OX40 agonist ivuxolimab. Source of these receptors: an adult with an advanced solid tumor such as melanoma, head and neck, liver or kidney cancer. The CDR3 runs from the conserved cysteine through the conserved F or W. A D gene is named only where the DNA matches it firmly. Clone size appears in some rows only: once, few, many, or a class for an expanded clone.

V: TRBV28
D: NA
size: NA
J: TRBJ1-1
CDR3: CASTGEVNTEAFF
DNA: TGTGCCAGCACAGGCGAGGTGAACACTGAAGCTTTCTTT

V: TRBV28
D: TRBD2
size: NA
J: TRBJ2-1
CDR3: CASSPQASGNNEQFF
DNA: TGTGCCAGCAGCCCTCAGGCTAGCGGTAACAATGAGCAGTTCTTC

V: TRBV6-9
D: NA
size: NA
J: TRBJ1-2
CDR3: CASKGDYGYTF
DNA: TGTGCCAGCAAAGGGGACTATGGCTACACCTTC

V: TRBV28
D: TRBD1
size: NA
J: TRBJ2-1
CDR3: CASRTQITDRGLRDEQFF
DNA: TGTGCCAGCAGGACCCAGATAACCGACAGGGGGCTTAGGGATGAGCAGTTCTTC

V: TRBV27
D: NA
size: NA
J: TRBJ2-7
CDR3: CASSQWGGANDEQYF
DNA: TGTGCCAGCAGCCAATGGGGGGGGGCTAACGACGAGCAGTACTTC

V: TRBV2
D: TRBD2
size: NA
J: TRBJ2-7
CDR3: CASSEASGAPKQYF
DNA: TGTGCCAGCAGTGAGGCTAGCGGGGCCCCGAAGCAGTACTTC

V: TRBV7-9
D: NA
size: NA
J: TRBJ1-5
CDR3: CASSAIEAAPGQPQHF
DNA: TGTGCCAGCAGCGCGATAGAAGCCGCTCCCGGGCAGCCCCAGCATTTT

V: TRBV6-6
D: NA
size: NA
J: TRBJ2-3
CDR3: CASSPTSVDTQYF
DNA: TGTGCCAGCAGTCCGACCTCGGTAGATACGCAGTATTTT

V: TRBV2
D: NA
size: once
J: TRBJ2-7
CDR3: CASSEREEGAGDEQYF
DNA: TGTGCCAGCAGTGAAAGAGAGGAGGGGGCGGGGGACGAGCAGTACTTC

V: TRBV6-6
D: NA
size: NA
J: TRBJ1-4
CDR3: CASSYSVEEGGEKLFF
DNA: TGTGCCAGCAGTTACTCGGTCGAGGAGGGGGGGGAAAAACTGTTTTTT

V: TRBV12-5
D: TRBD1
size: NA
J: TRBJ1-6
CDR3: CASGSGTGGDSPLHF
DNA: TGTGCTAGTGGGTCGGGGACAGGCGGCGATTCACCCCTCCACTTT

V: TRBV19
D: NA
size: NA
J: TRBJ1-6
CDR3: CASSLGINSPLHF
DNA: TGTGCCAGTAGTTTGGGGATTAATTCACCCCTCCACTTT

V: TRBV9
D: NA
size: NA
J: TRBJ1-4
CDR3: CASSPLGPNEKLFF
DNA: TGTGCCAGCAGCCCCCTGGGTCCAAATGAAAAACTGTTTTTT

V: TRBV9
D: NA
size: NA
J: TRBJ1-3
CDR3: CASSGNTRDIGNTIYF
DNA: TGTGCCAGCAGCGGAAACACCCGGGACATAGGAAACACCATATATTTT

V: TRBV11-2
D: TRBD2
size: NA
J: TRBJ2-3
CDR3: CASSSNGLAPGDTQYF
DNA: TGTGCCAGCAGCTCCAACGGACTAGCGCCCGGTGATACGCAGTATTTT

V: TRBV10-3
D: TRBD2
size: NA
J: TRBJ2-1
CDR3: CAISGPLAGGYNEQFF
DNA: TGTGCCATCAGTGGGCCCCTAGCGGGAGGATACAATGAGCAGTTCTTC

V: TRBV29-1
D: NA
size: NA
J: TRBJ1-3
CDR3: CSVERDGNTIYF
DNA: TGCAGCGTTGAACGGGACGGAAACACCATATATTTT

V: TRBV5-1
D: NA
size: NA
J: TRBJ2-2
CDR3: CASSSPGDNTGELFF
DNA: TGCGCCAGCAGCTCTCCGGGCGACAACACCGGGGAGCTGTTTTTT

V: TRBV19
D: NA
size: NA
J: TRBJ2-3
CDR3: CASSITGPPDTQYF
DNA: TGTGCCAGTAGTATTACGGGGCCCCCAGATACGCAGTATTTT

V: TRBV9
D: NA
size: NA
J: TRBJ2-7
CDR3: CASSAEIGEQYF
DNA: TGTGCCAGCAGCGCCGAGATTGGCGAGCAGTACTTC

V: TRBV7-9
D: NA
size: NA
J: TRBJ2-7
CDR3: CASSFPDLEQYF
DNA: TGTGCCAGCAGCTTCCCGGACCTCGAGCAGTACTTC

V: TRBV27
D: TRBD1
size: NA
J: TRBJ2-7
CDR3: CASSPQGASDEQYF
DNA: TGTGCCAGCAGTCCTCAGGGGGCGAGCGACGAGCAGTACTTC

V: TRBV19
D: NA
size: NA
J: TRBJ2-7
CDR3: CASSILATSYEQYF
DNA: TGTGCCAGTAGTATTTTGGCTACCTCCTACGAGCAGTACTTC

V: TRBV27
D: TRBD1
size: NA
J: TRBJ1-4
CDR3: CASSFGQGQEKLFF
DNA: TGTGCCAGCAGTTTCGGACAGGGGCAAGAAAAACTGTTTTTT

V: TRBV18
D: NA
size: NA
J: TRBJ1-3
CDR3: CASSPQKGDTIYF
DNA: TGTGCCAGCTCACCACAGAAGGGCGACACCATATATTTT

V: TRBV25-1
D: NA
size: NA
J: TRBJ2-2
CDR3: CASREGAGELFF
DNA: TGTGCCAGCAGAGAGGGGGCCGGGGAGCTGTTTTTT

V: TRBV2
D: TRBD1
size: NA
J: TRBJ1-1
CDR3: CASRGTDRAEAFF
DNA: TGTGCCAGCAGAGGGACTGACAGGGCTGAAGCTTTCTTT

V: TRBV29-1
D: NA
size: NA
J: TRBJ2-7
CDR3: CSAQAGGRTYEQYF
DNA: TGCAGCGCCCAAGCAGGGGGGCGGACCTACGAGCAGTACTTC

V: TRBV4-1
D: NA
size: NA
J: TRBJ2-7
CDR3: CASSQDVLGDSYEQYF
DNA: TGCGCCAGCAGCCAAGATGTACTAGGCGACTCCTACGAGCAGTACTTC

V: TRBV9
D: NA
size: NA
J: TRBJ1-4
CDR3: CASSVGTLKGNEKLFF
DNA: TGTGCCAGCAGCGTCGGGACCCTTAAAGGAAATGAAAAACTGTTTTTT

V: TRBV11-2
D: TRBD1
size: once
J: TRBJ1-2
CDR3: CASSLGGTGNYGYTF
DNA: TGTGCCAGCAGTCTAGGAGGGACAGGGAACTATGGCTACACCTTC

V: TRBV4-2
D: NA
size: NA
J: TRBJ2-3
CDR3: CASSPGVGADTQYF
DNA: TGTGCCAGCAGCCCCGGGGTTGGAGCTGATACGCAGTATTTT

V: TRBV6-5
D: NA
size: NA
J: TRBJ2-1
CDR3: CASSNAEYNEQFF
DNA: TGTGCCAGCAGTAACGCCGAGTACAATGAGCAGTTCTTC

V: TRBV12-2
D: NA
size: NA
J: TRBJ1-4
CDR3: CASRLGKLFF
DNA: TGTGCAAGTCGCTTAGGAAAACTGTTTTTT

V: TRBV4-3
D: TRBD1
size: NA
J: TRBJ1-1
CDR3: CASSSHPGQGNTEAFF
DNA: TGCGCCAGCAGCTCGCATCCGGGACAGGGTAACACTGAAGCTTTCTTT

V: TRBV6-5
D: TRBD2
size: NA
J: TRBJ2-1
CDR3: CASSSTSGRVDEQFF
DNA: TGTGCCAGCAGTTCCACTAGCGGGAGGGTGGATGAGCAGTTCTTC

V: TRBV7-2
D: TRBD2
size: once
J: TRBJ2-1
CDR3: CASSFSGGLWFF
DNA: TGTGCCAGCAGCTTTAGCGGGGGACTGTGGTTCTTC

V: TRBV28
D: TRBD2
size: NA
J: TRBJ2-4
CDR3: CASSHLTGTSGIIAKNIQYF
DNA: TGTGCCAGCAGTCACCTCACCGGGACTAGCGGAATTATAGCCAAAAACATTCAGTACTTC

V: TRBV4-3
D: TRBD1
size: NA
J: TRBJ2-7
CDR3: CASSPDLWDRASYEQYF
DNA: TGCGCCAGCAGCCCTGACCTTTGGGACAGGGCCTCCTACGAGCAGTACTTC

V: TRBV4-3
D: NA
size: NA
J: TRBJ2-2
CDR3: CASSQDRTVGENTGELFF
DNA: TGCGCCAGCAGCCAAGATCGGACAGTAGGCGAAAACACCGGGGAGCTGTTTTTT

V: TRBV19
D: NA
size: NA
J: TRBJ2-1
CDR3: CASSSLNNEQFF
DNA: TGTGCCAGTAGTAGCCTGAACAATGAGCAGTTCTTC

V: TRBV6-1
D: TRBD2
size: NA
J: TRBJ2-3
CDR3: CASSEGLAGGEDTQYF
DNA: TGTGCCAGCAGTGAGGGACTAGCGGGAGGGGAAGATACGCAGTATTTT

V: TRBV4-3
D: TRBD1
size: NA
J: TRBJ2-6
CDR3: CASSHSDRLFSGANVLTF
DNA: TGCGCCAGCAGCCATTCGGACAGGCTGTTCTCTGGGGCCAACGTCCTGACTTTC

V: TRBV7-2
D: NA
size: few
J: TRBJ2-5
CDR3: CASSLVYGRRQETQYF
DNA: TGTGCCAGCAGCTTAGTTTACGGACGTAGGCAAGAGACCCAGTACTTC

V: TRBV5-1
D: NA
size: NA
J: TRBJ2-3
CDR3: CASSSPLASLTDTQYF
DNA: TGCGCCAGCAGCTCGCCCCTGGCTTCACTCACAGATACGCAGTATTTT